Many counts were recorded for the clone carrying this T cell receptor (beta chain). The sample originates from a study of T-cell reconstitution after alpha-beta-depleted transplantation in children. For TCRbeta, the library was prepared with unique molecular identifiers. TCRdb independently ran MiXCR on the PCR reads; one entry per CDR3 protein. The data contain 200,000 to 250,000 distinct CDR3 sequences, approximately 8% of them singletons. Germline V lookup: CDR1 SGHTA, CDR2 FQGNSA. The germline V and J ends were trimmed by 1 base and 5 bases, with 7 bases remaining between them. The CDR3 is 13 residues long.

The sequence came from a male patient under 18 who had a stem cell transplant for acute lymphoblastic leukemia, so the T cells may come from the graft donor. The sequenced sample was PBMCs, mostly from graft donor cells, obtained 180 days after TCRalphabeta/CD19-depleted stem cell transplant. This sequence joins TRBV7-2 and TRBJ2-3; D gene unclear. The CDR3, as DNA: TGTGCCAGCAGCTTAGGGGGAATAGATACGCAGTATTTT. Amino acid sequence: CASSLGGIDTQYF.